This TCR beta chain was found in a study of identical twins (TCRdb year 2016). Notes on the research overall: The study deep-sequenced TCR alpha and beta repertoires from monozygotic twins, unrelated adults of various ages and cord blood to test whether fetal clonotypes persist. Replicate twin experiments were performed at different times using different library preparation protocols to rule out contamination.

V was cut back by 3 bases and J by 2 bases, leaving a gap of 17 bases between them. The germline V gene (reference sequence) specifies DFQATT as CDR1 and SNEGSKA as CDR2. The CDR3, cysteine through phenylalanine, is 16 amino acids long. Left in the record is the CDR3 DNA by itself, 48 bases read in frame from the first base. This clonotype appeared once. Its antigen is unknown. One base away there is no much larger clone; base qualities are not given. Every donor in the study was a healthy Caucasian. Library preparation used 5' RACE. Instrument on record: Illumina HiSeq 2000. Template switching introduced a universal primer binding site; the final cDNA contained a unique molecular identifier, enabling accurate counting of TCR cDNA molecules. Specific primers in the conserved constant-segment region were used to synthesize first-strand cDNA for the TCR alpha and beta chains. To control for contamination, every cDNA library was double barcoded, receiving both a SMART-Mk sample barcode and Illumina barcodes. TruSeq adapter sequences, together with Illumina sample barcodes, were added in two successive PCR steps. Sequencing of the TCR alpha and beta cDNA libraries was done on the Illumina HiSeq platform using custom primers. As for how the authors treated the data: MiGEC was used to process raw reads and extract unique molecular identifiers, and MiXCR was used to find CDR3 positions. For each individual, recombination models were inferred using an EM algorithm with the repgenHMM and IGoR tools. The tcR package in R was used for shared clonotype analysis, with sharing normalized by the product of cloneset sizes. Out-of-frame nonproductive sequences were analyzed to study raw recombination free of thymic and clonal selection effects. TCRdb reprocessed the public reads (quality trimming at Q25 with fastp, clone calling with MiXCR) and kept in-frame beta chains. Rows with one shared CDR3 protein collapse into an entry with the most common genes and DNA. The V and J calls come from TCRdb's annotation, not from the publication. This sample comprises approximately 1.8 million distinct CDR3 sequences, under 35% of them detected only once. Together, the top ten hold approximately 0.25% of the sample.

On the study overall, not on this receptor specifically: Because the same donors could not be followed over many years, conclusions were based on cross-sectional statistical analysis. Fewer insertions were carried by abundant cord blood beta clonotypes; a weaker similar trend was observed in young adult naive repertoires, while no such trend was observed in memory repertoires. In monozygotic twins, out-of-frame TCR alpha sharing was systematically underestimated by recombination models, although the models agreed with sharing between unrelated individuals. Invariant T cells such as MAIT and iNKT could partly confound zero-insertion analyses, though diverse VJ usage argued against this for most clonotypes. Compared with coincidental sharing between unrelated individuals, out-of-frame TCR alpha sequences shared between twins showed an excess of sequences with low generation probability. In beta out-of-frame sequences, excess twin sharing was weaker, because having fewer shared sequences lowered the signal-to-noise ratio.

The chain is assembled from TRBV20-1 and TRBJ1-5, and perhaps TRBD1 as D gene, on 5 matching bases. Sequenced sample: cord blood. The origin of this receptor is a newborn girl in good health. The DNA sequence is as follows: TGCAGTGCTAGGGATCTCGGTCGGGGACGCAATCAGCCCCAGCATTTT. Its translation reads: CSARDLGRGRNQPQHF.